The rows below give T cell receptor beta chains drawn from one sample of a study of cytomegalovirus exposure and HLA in healthy donors. Sequenced by immunoSEQ multiplex PCR; TCRdb stores in-frame clones only, minus some. Among about 38,000 clones listed, 70% to 90% were seen once. Specimen: PBMCs. The receptors derive from a woman between 35 and 50 years old in good health and CMV-seropositive. Each CDR3 is given with its conserved first and last residue. A D gene is named only where the DNA matches it firmly. Only some rows state a clone size, as once, few, many or a class for expanded clones.

TRBD1,TRBV7-9,-,TRBJ1-5,CASSLGTGGDQPQHF,TGTGCCAGCAGCCTAGGGACAGGGGGGGATCAGCCCCAGCATTTT
-,TRBV5-6,once,TRBJ2-7,CASSLTGPYEQYF,TGTGCCAGCAGCTTAACGGGTCCTTACGAGCAGTACTTC
-,TRBV7-2,-,TRBJ2-6,CASSRPPRDSGANVLTF,TGTGCCAGCAGCCGCCCCCCCCGGGACTCTGGGGCCAACGTCCTGACTTTC
TRBD1,TRBV29-1,once,TRBJ2-5,CSSVGGAGGGETQYF,TGCAGCTCCGTCGGCGGGGCAGGGGGCGGAGAGACCCAGTACTTC
-,TRBV9,-,TRBJ1-1,CASSPTGKWNTEAFF,TGTGCCAGCAGCCCCACAGGCAAATGGAACACTGAAGCTTTCTTT
-,TRBV28,-,TRBJ2-7,CASSLTPGQISYEQYF,TGTGCCAGCAGTTTAACCCCAGGACAGATCTCCTACGAGCAGTACTTC
TRBD2,TRBV30,-,TRBJ2-7,CAQERGGYEQYF,TGTGCCCAAGAGCGGGGGGGCTACGAGCAGTACTTC
TRBD2,TRBV9,-,TRBJ2-1,CASSLRSGTSGGATTEQFF,TGTGCCAGCAGCTTAAGATCCGGGACTAGCGGGGGGGCCACTACTGAGCAGTTCTTC
-,TRBV19,-,TRBJ2-3,CASSSGWSTDTQYF,TGTGCCAGTAGTAGCGGGTGGAGCACAGATACGCAGTATTTT
-,TRBV9,-,TRBJ2-5,CASSATPIPQETQYF,TGTGCCAGCAGCGCCACTCCGATACCCCAAGAGACCCAGTACTTC
TRBD2,TRBV9,once,TRBJ2-3,CASSVGSGGITDTQYF,TGTGCCAGCAGCGTCGGTAGCGGGGGGATCACAGATACGCAGTATTTT
TRBD1,TRBV19,-,TRBJ2-7,CASSSGQGLSYEQYF,TGTGCCAGTAGTTCGGGACAGGGGCTCTCCTACGAGCAGTACTTC
-,TRBV7-2,-,TRBJ2-2,CASSFDPLVAGELFF,TGTGCCAGCAGCTTCGATCCTTTAGTGGCCGGGGAGCTGTTTTTT
TRBD1,TRBV6-5,-,TRBJ1-2,CASRSRGETYGYTF,TGTGCCAGCAGGTCCAGGGGGGAGACCTATGGCTACACCTTC
-,TRBV11-2,-,TRBJ1-4,CASSTYDSMEKLFF,TGTGCCAGCAGCACCTATGACAGTATGGAGAAACTGTTTTTT
-,TRBV19,-,TRBJ2-7,CASSIEGTRWSYEQYF,TGTGCCAGTAGTATAGAAGGGACAAGGTGGTCCTACGAGCAGTACTTC
-,TRBV7-8,-,TRBJ1-6,CASSFRNSPLHF,TGTGCCAGCAGCTTTAGAAATTCACCCCTCCACTTT
TRBD1,TRBV6-5,-,TRBJ1-2,CASTQDRGANYGYTF,TGTGCCAGCACCCAGGACAGGGGAGCTAACTATGGCTACACCTTC
TRBD1,TRBV7-8,-,TRBJ2-1,CASSLNRDRGNNEQFF,TGTGCCAGCAGCTTGAACCGGGACAGGGGCAACAATGAGCAGTTCTTC
-,TRBV19,-,TRBJ1-1,CASKLGRNTEAFF,TGTGCCAGTAAATTAGGGAGGAACACTGAAGCTTTCTTT
-,TRBV18,-,TRBJ2-3,CASSEQEATSTDTQYF,TGTGCCAGCTCTGAACAGGAAGCGACTAGCACAGATACGCAGTATTTT
TRBD2,TRBV5-4,-,TRBJ2-3,CASSAGLAGGSDTQYF,TGTGCCAGCAGCGCGGGACTAGCGGGGGGGTCAGATACGCAGTATTTT
TRBD2,TRBV7-2,once,TRBJ2-1,CASSPYLAGAYNEQFF,TGTGCCAGCAGCCCATACCTAGCGGGGGCTTACAATGAGCAGTTCTTC
TRBD1,TRBV19,-,TRBJ2-7,CASSIVAQGAYEQYF,TGTGCCAGTAGTATAGTAGCCCAGGGGGCTTACGAGCAGTACTTC
-,TRBV27,-,TRBJ2-7,CASMPQGGYEQYF,TGTGCCAGCATGCCACAGGGTGGATACGAGCAGTACTTC
-,TRBV28,-,TRBJ2-7,CASSDQGLRKDF,TGTGCCAGCAGTGACCAGGGTTTGCGGAAAGACTTC
-,TRBV29-1,-,TRBJ1-2,CSARRQGIYYGYTF,TGCAGCGCCCGGAGGCAGGGGATTTACTATGGCTACACCTTC
-,TRBV4-1,once,TRBJ1-1,CASSRPGGGARTEAFF,TGCGCCAGCAGCCGCCCCGGAGGGGGGGCGCGCACTGAAGCTTTCTTT
-,TRBV6-1,once,TRBJ2-7,CASSGARPSSYEQYF,TGTGCCAGCAGTGGGGCCAGGCCGAGCTCCTACGAGCAGTACTTC
-,TRBV6-5,-,TRBJ1-1,CASSYSQRGGTEAFF,TGTGCCAGCAGTTACTCCCAGAGAGGGGGCACTGAAGCTTTCTTT
TRBD2,TRBV19,-,TRBJ2-3,CATRRGESTDTQYF,TGTGCCACTAGGCGGGGGGAAAGCACAGATACGCAGTATTTT
TRBD1,TRBV5-6,-,TRBJ2-4,CASSLPETGGNIQYF,TGTGCCAGCAGCTTGCCGGAGACAGGGGGCAACATTCAGTACTTC
TRBD1,TRBV23-1,-,TRBJ2-7,CARRLQGIYEQYF,TGCGCCAGGCGGTTACAGGGGATCTACGAGCAGTACTTC
-,TRBV4-3,once,TRBJ2-1,CASSQTALGGYNEQFF,TGCGCCAGCAGCCAGACTGCCCTCGGGGGCTACAATGAGCAGTTCTTC
TRBD1,TRBV13,-,TRBJ2-5,CASSEVDRGGETQYF,TGTGCCAGCAGCGAGGTGGACAGGGGGGGAGAGACCCAGTACTTC
-,TRBV4-1,-,TRBJ1-2,CASSQEGGFNYGYTF,TGCGCCAGCAGCCAAGAAGGAGGATTTAACTATGGCTACACCTTC
-,TRBV30,-,TRBJ2-5,CAWTVNIPETQYF,TGTGCCTGGACTGTAAATATCCCTGAGACCCAGTACTTC
TRBD1,TRBV2,few,TRBJ2-2,CASSEDRTNTGELFF,TGTGCCAGCAGTGAGGACAGGACGAACACCGGGGAGCTGTTTTTT
-,TRBV4-3,-,TRBJ2-7,CASSHSSGGSYEQYF,TGCGCCAGCAGCCATTCCTCCGGGGGCTCCTACGAGCAGTACTTC
TRBD2,TRBV9,-,TRBJ2-1,CASSADGRGAYNEQFF,TGTGCCAGCAGCGCCGACGGGCGGGGGGCCTACAATGAGCAGTTCTTC
-,TRBV19,-,TRBJ2-5,CASRREETQYF,TGTGCCAGTAGACGGGAGGAGACCCAGTACTTC
-,TRBV29-1,-,TRBJ1-1,CSVLKQSRSTEAFF,TGCAGCGTTCTAAAACAAAGTAGGAGCACTGAAGCTTTCTTT
TRBD1,TRBV5-8,-,TRBJ2-3,CASSLNRGTDTQYF,TGTGCCAGCAGCTTGAACAGGGGGACAGATACGCAGTATTTT
-,TRBV14,-,TRBJ2-7,CASSQFWGTAYEQYF,TGTGCCAGCAGCCAATTCTGGGGCACCGCCTACGAGCAGTACTTC
-,TRBV7-9,-,TRBJ1-3,CASSPSGRGNTIYF,TGTGCCAGCAGCCCCAGTGGCAGGGGAAACACCATATATTTT
TRBD1,TRBV5-1,few,TRBJ2-7,CASSRDRGSEQYF,TGCGCCAGCAGCCGGGACAGGGGTTCAGAGCAGTACTTC
-,TRBV6-5,-,TRBJ2-2,CASSYVSSTGELFF,TGTGCCAGCAGTTACGTTTCCAGCACCGGGGAGCTGTTTTTT
-,TRBV2,once,TRBJ2-7,CASLISTSYEQYF,TGTGCCAGCCTGATTAGCACCTCCTACGAGCAGTACTTC
TRBD1,TRBV29-1,-,TRBJ1-3,CSVRGQQASGNTIYF,TGCAGCGTCCGGGGACAGCAAGCCTCTGGAAACACCATATATTTT
-,TRBV4-2,-,TRBJ2-2,CASRWEEANTGELFF,TGTGCCAGCAGATGGGAGGAAGCGAACACCGGGGAGCTGTTTTTT
TRBD1,TRBV18,-,TRBJ2-2,CASSPLTGGVTGELFF,TGTGCCAGCTCACCCTTGACAGGGGGAGTCACCGGGGAGCTGTTTTTT
-,TRBV21-1,-,TRBJ2-3,CASSPGPWRGPDTQYF,TGTGCCAGCAGCCCGGGCCCATGGAGGGGCCCAGATACGCAGTATTTT